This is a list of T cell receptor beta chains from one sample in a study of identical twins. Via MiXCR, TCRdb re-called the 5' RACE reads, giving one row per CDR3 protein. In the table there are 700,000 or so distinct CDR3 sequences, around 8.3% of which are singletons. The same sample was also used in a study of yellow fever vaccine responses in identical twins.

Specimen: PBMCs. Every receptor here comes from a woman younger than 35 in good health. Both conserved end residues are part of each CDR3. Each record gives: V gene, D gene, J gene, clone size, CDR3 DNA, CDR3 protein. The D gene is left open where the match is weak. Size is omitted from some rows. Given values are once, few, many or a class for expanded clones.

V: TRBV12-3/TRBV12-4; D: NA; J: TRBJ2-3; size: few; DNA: TGTGCCAGCAGTTTAGGGATTTACACAGATACGCAGTATTTT; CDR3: CASSLGIYTDTQYF
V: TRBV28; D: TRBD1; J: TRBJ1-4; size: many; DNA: TGTGCCAGCAGTCCACAGGGGGCGATGAATGAAAAACTGTTTTTT; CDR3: CASSPQGAMNEKLFF
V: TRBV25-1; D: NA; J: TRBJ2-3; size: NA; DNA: TGTGCCAGCAGTGACCCAAGGAGGGCGGGCACAGATACGCAGTATTTT; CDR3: CASSDPRRAGTDTQYF
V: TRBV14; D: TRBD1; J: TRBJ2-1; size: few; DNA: TGTGCCAGCAGCCAACTCTCATCTAGGGACAGGGGTAGAAACTCCTACAATGAGCAGTTCTTC; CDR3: CASSQLSSRDRGRNSYNEQFF
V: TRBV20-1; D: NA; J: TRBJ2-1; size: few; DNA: TGCAGTGCGGACAACCCTAGCTCCTACAATGAGCAGTTCTTC; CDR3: CSADNPSSYNEQFF
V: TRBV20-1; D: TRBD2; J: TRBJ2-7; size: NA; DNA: TGCGGTGCTCCAGAACTAGCGGGAGTAGACGAGCAGTACTTC; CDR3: CGAPELAGVDEQYF
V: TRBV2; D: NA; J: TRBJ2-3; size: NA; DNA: TGTGCCATCCCCCCTAGTTCAGATACGCAGTATTTT; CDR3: CAIPPSSDTQYF
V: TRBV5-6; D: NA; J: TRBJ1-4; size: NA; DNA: TGTGCCAGCAGCTTCGGAGAGAGGAATGAAAAACTGTTTTTT; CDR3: CASSFGERNEKLFF
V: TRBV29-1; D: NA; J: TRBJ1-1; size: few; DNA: TGCAGCGTAGAAGCAGCTCTGAACACTGAAGCTTTCTTT; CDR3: CSVEAALNTEAFF
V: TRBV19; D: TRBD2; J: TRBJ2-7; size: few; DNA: TGTGCCAGTAGTCCCCAGACTAGCGGGGGCTCCTACGAGCAGTACTTC; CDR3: CASSPQTSGGSYEQYF
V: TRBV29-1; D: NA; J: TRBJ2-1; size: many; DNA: TGCAGCGTTGAAACTGTTTTCTACAATGAGCAGTTCTTC; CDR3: CSVETVFYNEQFF
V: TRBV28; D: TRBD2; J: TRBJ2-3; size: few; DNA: TGTGCCAGCAGTTGGGGGACTAGCGGGAGTAGCTCAGATACGCAGTATTTT; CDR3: CASSWGTSGSSSDTQYF
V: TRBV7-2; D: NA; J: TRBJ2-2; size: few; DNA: TGTGCCAGCGGAAGCGGACCGAACACCGGGGAGCTGTTTTTT; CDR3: CASGSGPNTGELFF
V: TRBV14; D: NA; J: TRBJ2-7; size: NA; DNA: TGTGCCAGCAGCCAACCAAGCGAAGGGGACTCTCCTTACGAGCAGTACTTC; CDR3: CASSQPSEGDSPYEQYF
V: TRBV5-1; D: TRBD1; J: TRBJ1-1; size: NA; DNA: TGCGCCAGCAGCATGGGACAGGGGGTAGACCCTGAAGCTTTCTTT; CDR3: CASSMGQGVDPEAFF
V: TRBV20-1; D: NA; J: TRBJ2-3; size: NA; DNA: TGCAGTGCCCCTGAGAGGGTACGTTCAGGAGCGCAGTATTTT; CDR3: CSAPERVRSGAQYF
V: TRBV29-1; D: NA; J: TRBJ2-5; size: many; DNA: TGCAGCGTTGCGGCCAGAAAAGAGACCCAGTACTTC; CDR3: CSVAARKETQYF
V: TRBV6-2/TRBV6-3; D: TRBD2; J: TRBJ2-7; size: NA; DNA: TGTGCCAGCTTAGCGGGTTTCGCCTACGAGCAGTACTTC; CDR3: CASLAGFAYEQYF
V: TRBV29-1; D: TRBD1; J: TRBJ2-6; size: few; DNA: TGCAGCGTGCTGGACAGGTGGGCCAACGTCCTGACTTTC; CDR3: CSVLDRWANVLTF
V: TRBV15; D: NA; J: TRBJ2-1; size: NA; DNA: TGTGCCACCAGCAGAGATGATCCAGCCTCCTACAATGAGCAGTTCTTC; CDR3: CATSRDDPASYNEQFF
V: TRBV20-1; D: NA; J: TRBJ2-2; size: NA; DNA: TGCAGTGCCAGGGACATTCCCGGGGAGCTGTTTTTT; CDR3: CSARDIPGELFF
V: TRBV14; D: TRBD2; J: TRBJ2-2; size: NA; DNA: TGTGCCAGCAGCACAGGGGCTAGCGGGACTAGCCGCGGGGAGCTGTTTTTT; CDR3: CASSTGASGTSRGELFF
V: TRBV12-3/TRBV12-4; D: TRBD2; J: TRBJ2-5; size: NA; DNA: TGTGCCAGCACGGGACTATCGGAGACCCAGTACTTC; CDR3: CASTGLSETQYF
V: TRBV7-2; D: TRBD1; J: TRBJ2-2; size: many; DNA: TGTGCCAGCACCCAGGGGGCGCTACCCGGGGAGCTGTTTTTT; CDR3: CASTQGALPGELFF
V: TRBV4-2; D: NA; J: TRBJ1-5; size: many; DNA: TGTGCCAGCAGCCAAGATAGGAGGGTCCGACAGCCCCAGCATTTT; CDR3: CASSQDRRVRQPQHF
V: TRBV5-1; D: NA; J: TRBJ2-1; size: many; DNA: TGCGCCAGCAGCTTGGGGTGGAGTCCCAATGAGCAGTTCTTC; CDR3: CASSLGWSPNEQFF
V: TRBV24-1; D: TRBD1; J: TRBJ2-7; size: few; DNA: TGTGCCACCAGTGACCGGACAGGTTCAGGCTCCTACGAGCAGTACTTC; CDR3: CATSDRTGSGSYEQYF
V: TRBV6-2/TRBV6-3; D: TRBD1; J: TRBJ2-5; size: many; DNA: TGTGCCAGCAGTTACTCGGGACAGCGCCAAGAGACCCAGTACTTC; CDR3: CASSYSGQRQETQYF
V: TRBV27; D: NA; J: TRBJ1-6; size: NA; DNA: TGTGCCAGCAGTTCCCAGGGCGCCTATAATTCACCCCTCCACTTT; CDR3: CASSSQGAYNSPLHF
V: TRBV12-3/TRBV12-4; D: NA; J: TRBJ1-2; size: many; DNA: TGTGCCAGCAGTGGACATTATGGCTACACCTTC; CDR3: CASSGHYGYTF
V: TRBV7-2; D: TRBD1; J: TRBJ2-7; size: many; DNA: TGTGCCAGCAGCCTACGACAGGGGTTGTACGAGCAGTACTTC; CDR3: CASSLRQGLYEQYF
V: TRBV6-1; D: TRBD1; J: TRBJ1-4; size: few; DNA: TGTGCCAGCAGAGAACAGGGGAGGGGAGAAAAACTGTTTTTT; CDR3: CASREQGRGEKLFF
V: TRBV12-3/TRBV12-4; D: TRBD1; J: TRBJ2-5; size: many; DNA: TGTGCCAGCAGCACCGGGACAGGGGGTGAGACCCAGTACTTC; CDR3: CASSTGTGGETQYF